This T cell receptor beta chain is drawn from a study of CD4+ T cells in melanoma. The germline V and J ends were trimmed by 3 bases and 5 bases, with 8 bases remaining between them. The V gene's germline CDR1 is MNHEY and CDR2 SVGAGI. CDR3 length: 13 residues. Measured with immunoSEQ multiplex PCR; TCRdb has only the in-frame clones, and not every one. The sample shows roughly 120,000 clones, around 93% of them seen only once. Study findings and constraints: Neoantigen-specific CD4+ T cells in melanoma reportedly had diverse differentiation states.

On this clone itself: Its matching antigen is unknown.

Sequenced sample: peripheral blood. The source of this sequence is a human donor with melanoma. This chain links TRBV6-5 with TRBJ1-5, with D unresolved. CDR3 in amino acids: CASSYKSYQPQHF. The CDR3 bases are TGTGCCAGCAGTTATAAGAGTTATCAGCCCCAGCATTTT.